Presented here are 29 T cell receptor beta chains from one specimen sequenced in a study of regulatory dendritic cells for organ transplantation. Here immunoSEQ multiplex PCR was the method, and the copy in TCRdb shows in-frame clones only, minus some. This sample has over 20,000 clones; 80% to 90% occur once, and the top ten carry around 0.68%. Their recognized antigens are unknown. Allogeneic regulatory or mature dendritic cells were co-cultured for 5 days with CFSE-labeled sorted T cells at 1:10. The sequencing input was naive CD4+ T cells from blood cultured with regulatory dendritic cells. Regarding subset: CD45RA+ naive T cells. Receptors were obtained from a human donor in good health.

V gene TRBV6-6 combines with J gene TRBJ2-7, with unresolved D. Germline V lookup: CDR1 MNHNY, CDR2 SVGAGI (reference sequence). The CDR3 consists of 10 residues. V lost 4 bases and J lost 6, with 4 bases in between. The CDR3 region has the DNA TGTGCCAGCAGTTCCGCCGAGCAGTACTTC. Translation gives CASSSAEQYF.

CDR3 sequence (DNA): TGCGCCAGCAGCTCGAACGGGGCTTCCTACGAGCAGTACTTC. It yields the protein CASSSNGASYEQYF. The gene calls are TRBV5-1 and TRBJ2-7; either TRBD1 or TRBD2 may fit D (5 bases each). Germline CDR1 reads SGHRS; CDR2 reads YFSETQ. The V end was cut by 3 bases, the J end by 1 base, with 11 bases between. CDR3 length: 14 residues.

This rearrangement joins TRBV6-5 to TRBJ1-5; 7 bases are shared with TRBD1. CDR3 length equals 14 residues. After removal of 4 bases from V and 7 bases from J, the junction contained 7 bases not matched to a gene. The germline CDR1 and CDR2 sequences are MNHEY and SVGAGI. The DNA of the CDR3 is TGTGCCAGCAGTTCCGGACAGGCTGGGCAGCCCCAGCATTTT. This sequence encodes CASSSGQAGQPQHF.

The chain has TRBV4-2 and TRBJ2-3, with D tentatively TRBD2 (6 bases). The V and J ends lost 3 bases and 2 bases respectively, with 15 bases between them. The germline CDR1 and CDR2 sequences are LGHNA and YNFKEQ. CDR3 length: 16 amino acids. The CDR3 DNA follows: TGTGCCAGCAGCCATAGAACTAGCAGAGTCACAGATACGCAGTATTTT. This codes for CASSHRTSRVTDTQYF.

The chain links TRBV4-3 to TRBJ2-2; 7 nucleotides align to TRBD1. CDR1 LGHNA and CDR2 YSLEER come from the germline V gene. J gave up 1 base and V 3 bases, and 8 bases lay outside the gene matches. This CDR3 has 17 amino acids. This CDR3 is CASSQESTGRNTGELFF. The CDR3 DNA is TGCGCCAGCAGCCAGGAATCGACAGGGCGGAACACCGGGGAGCTGTTTTTT.

V gene TRBV18 combines with J gene TRBJ1-4, with unresolved D. The V end was cut by 3 bases, the J end by 4 bases, with 15 bases between. The germline V gene has CDR1 KGHSH and CDR2 LQKENI. The CDR3 consists of 16 residues. The CDR3, as DNA: TGTGCCAGCTCACCGGTTCGGAGCCCGGGTAATGAAAAACTGTTTTTT. It is translated as CASSPVRSPGNEKLFF.

The chain couples TRBV7-6 to TRBJ2-7, with 7 bases lining up with TRBD1. This CDR3 is 12 amino acids long. Germline V lookup: CDR1 SGHVS, CDR2 FNYEAQ. The ends lost 6 bases at V and 6 bases at J; junction bases unmatched: 5. CDR3 loop: CASSRQGVEQYF. CDR3 nucleotides: TGTGCCAGCAGTAGGCAGGGGGTCGAGCAGTACTTC.

The chain joins TRBV7-2 to TRBJ2-7; D may match TRBD1 or TRBD2 (5 bases each). Trimming left V 5 bases short and J 1 base short, with 15 bases between. Germline V gives CDR1 SGHTA, CDR2 FQGNSA. CDR3 length: 15 residues. CDR3 nucleotides: TGTGCCAGCAGCGCCGGCAGGGAGCCTTCCTACGAGCAGTACTTC. This sequence encodes CASSAGREPSYEQYF.

This clone was seen just once. The chain is built from TRBV14 and TRBJ1-4; 8 bases are a match to TRBD1. This CDR3 has 16 amino acids. The V gene end was trimmed by 0 bases and the J gene end by 7 bases; junction bases not matched to a gene: 7. CDR1 is SGHDN and CDR2 is FVKESK in the germline V gene. The CDR3 protein is CASSQDPGQGGEKLFF. The CDR3 DNA reads as TGTGCCAGCAGCCAAGATCCCGGACAGGGAGGTGAAAAACTGTTTTTT.

V gene TRBV7-8 combines with J gene TRBJ2-1; D is possibly TRBD1 or TRBD2 (5 bases each). The CDR3 contains 13 residues. CDR1 and CDR2 (germline): SGHVS, FQNEAQ. Trimming stripped 1 base from V and 11 bases from J, with 12 bases between. CDR3 amino acids: CASSLGGNPKQFF. The CDR3 DNA sequence: TGTGCCAGCAGCTTAGGGGGGAACCCCAAGCAGTTCTTC. The whole variable domain, filled in from reference TRBV7-8 and TRBJ2-1, reads GAGVSQSPRYKVAKRGQDVALRCDPISGHVSLFWYQQALGQGPEFLTYFQNEAQLDKSGLPSDRFFAERPEGSVSTLKIQRTQQEDSAVYLCASSLGGNPKQFFGPGTRLTVL.

The chain recombines TRBV28 with TRBJ2-7, with 8 bases lining up with TRBD1. The V segment lost 5 bases and the J segment 2 bases; nucleotides outside the gene matches: 8. The CDR3 loop spans 15 amino acids. Germline CDR1 MDHEN, CDR2 SYDVKM. The CDR3 spells CASSLRTGRAYEQYF. CDR3 nucleotides: TGTGCCAGCAGTCTCCGGACAGGGAGAGCCTACGAGCAGTACTTC.

Of note for this clone: A junction boundary mismatches the germline segment, possibly from a read error. Other DNA sequences of this sample code for an identical CDR3. The V and J genes are TRBV5-1 and TRBJ1-1; no definite D call. Germline V gene lookup returns CDR1 SGHRS and CDR2 YFSETQ. The CDR3 length is 13 residues. The CDR3 sequence: CASSFALNTEAFF. In DNA form, the CDR3 reads TGCGCCAGCAGCTTCGCGTTGAACACTGAAGCCTTCTTT.

V is TRBV7-3 and J is TRBJ2-5, with D uncertain. Trimming pared 1 base from V and 2 bases from J, leaving 8 bases between. Germline CDR1 SGHTA, CDR2 FQGTGA. The CDR3 spans 14 residues. The CDR3 is CASSLIGDQETQYF. CDR3 nucleotide sequence: TGTGCCAGCAGCTTAATTGGAGATCAAGAGACCCAGTACTTC.

The chain uses TRBV11-2 and TRBJ2-4; D tentatively fits TRBD1 or TRBD2 (7 bases each). The length of the CDR3 is 16 residues. V lost 4 bases and J 6 bases, leaving 19 bases between the germline ends. The germline V gene encodes CDR1 SGHAT and CDR2 FQNNGV. CDR3 bases: TGTGCCAGCAGCTCTCCCAGGGGGAGGGGGGGAAACATTCAGTACTTC. Its translation is CASSSPRGRGGNIQYF.

V gene TRBV11-2 combines with J gene TRBJ1-6; TRBD1 agrees at 9 bases. The CDR3 contains 15 residues. CDR1 is SGHAT, CDR2 FQNNGV, per germline. The junction had 6 bases not matched to a gene; V was cut back by 5 bases and J by 7 bases. The CDR3 loop is CASSLTGTGNSPLHF. CDR3 in DNA: TGTGCCAGCAGCCTGACCGGGACAGGGAATTCACCCCTCCACTTT.

The CDR3 DNA follows: TGTGCCAGCAGCTTAGACTCGGGGACCCGTGGAGGCTACACCTTC. This sequence encodes CASSLDSGTRGGYTF. The V and J genes are TRBV11-1 and TRBJ1-2, with D possibly matching TRBD1 (5 bases). Trimming removed 1 base from V and 8 bases from J, with 17 bases in between. CDR1 SGHAT and CDR2 FQDESV come from the germline V gene (reference sequence). The CDR3 contains 15 residues.

This clone has only a few counts. J is TRBJ2-7 and V is TRBV6-5; 7 positions agree with TRBD2. The germline gives CDR1 MNHEY, CDR2 SVGAGI. The junction had 8 bases not matched to a gene; V was cut back by 6 bases and J by 0 bases. The length of the CDR3 is 15 residues. The CDR3: CASRSGGGSSYEQYF. CDR3 sequence (DNA): TGTGCCAGCAGGAGTGGGGGAGGGAGCTCCTACGAGCAGTACTTC.

The CDR3 region has the DNA TGTGCCAGCAGTCCTAGGCAGGGGGAAGCTTTCTTT. This encodes CASSPRQGEAFF. The chain links TRBV6-5 to TRBJ1-1, with D possibly TRBD1 on 6 matching bases. The germline V gene has CDR1 MNHEY and CDR2 SVGAGI. V was clipped by 5 bases and J by 8 bases, with 12 bases between them. The CDR3 extends over 12 amino acids.

CDR3 in amino acids: CASSLKWTSGGAQYF. For the CDR3, the DNA is TGTGCCAGCAGCCTGAAATGGACTAGCGGGGGAGCGCAGTATTTT. The chain carries TRBV7-2 and TRBJ2-3, with TRBD2 matching 13 bases. Germline CDR1 SGHTA, CDR2 FQGNSA. CDR3 length: 15 residues. V shed 5 bases, J shed 10 bases, and the junction held 9 bases outside the gene matches.

This clone was recorded once. The J gene is TRBJ1-2, the V gene TRBV7-7; D not certain. Germline V CDR1 and CDR2: SSHAT, FNYEAQ (reference sequence). This CDR3 comprises 16 residues. Trimming left V 5 bases short and J 4 bases short, with 20 bases between. CDR3 DNA: TGTGCCAGCAGCAGTACCCTGTGCCGAAAGACCTATGGCTACACCTTC. It is translated as CASSSTLCRKTYGYTF.

This clone showed up just once. The chain employs TRBV28 and TRBJ2-2, with D unclear. V was shortened by 10 bases and J by 5 bases, with 14 bases between the two germline ends. The germline gives CDR1 MDHEN, CDR2 SYDVKM. The CDR3 is 13 residues long. The CDR3 region has the DNA TGTGCCATGGGTAGCCAGGCGACCGGGGAGCTGTTTTTT. Translated, it gives CAMGSQATGELFF.

The chain employs TRBV6-6 and TRBJ2-7, with 10 bases that match TRBD2. V lost 2 bases to trimming and J lost 5 bases; unmatched junction nucleotides: 3. The CDR3 extends over 14 amino acids. Germline assignment: CDR1 MNHNY and CDR2 SVGAGI (reference sequence). DNA of the CDR3: TGTGCCAGCAGTTACGATCTAGCGGGAGACGAGCAGTACTTC. Translated: CASSYDLAGDEQYF.

The chain carries TRBV6-6 and TRBJ2-7, with 7 bases lining up with TRBD2. CDR1 and CDR2 from the germline V gene are MNHNY and SVGAGI (reference sequence). V shed 2 bases, J shed 6 bases, and the junction held 13 bases outside the gene matches. This CDR3 region has 16 residues. The CDR3 loop is CASSYKVGGLIPEQYF. The CDR3 DNA reads as TGTGCCAGCAGTTACAAGGTGGGAGGGTTGATCCCCGAGCAGTACTTC.

In this sample, this clone turned up once. The chain joins TRBV9 to TRBJ2-7, with TRBD2 matching 8 bases. The CDR3 consists of 14 residues. CDR1 and CDR2 from the germline V gene are SGDLS and YYNGEE. The junction had 8 bases not matched to a gene; V was cut back by 3 bases and J by 6 bases. CDR3 sequence reads: CASSASGSTGEQYF. The CDR3 nucleotides read TGTGCCAGCAGCGCCAGCGGGAGTACGGGCGAGCAGTACTTC.

This rearrangement joins TRBV28 to TRBJ2-2, with D possibly being TRBD2 (6 bases). V lost 5 bases and J 2 bases, leaving 12 bases between the germline ends. CDR1 MDHEN and CDR2 SYDVKM come from the germline V gene. There are 15 residues in the CDR3. In nucleotides, the CDR3 is TGTGCCAGCAGTACCCCGGGGGAAAACACCGGGGAGCTGTTTTTT. It encodes CASSTPGENTGELFF.

The genes are TRBV6-6 and TRBJ1-5; possibly TRBD1 for D (6 bases). V dropped 6 bases and J dropped 6 bases, with 15 bases sitting between them. The CDR3 is 14 residues long. The germline V gene has CDR1 MNHNY and CDR2 SVGAGI (reference sequence). The CDR3 region has the DNA TGTGCCAGCAGCTATAGGGGGGGGCGTCAGCCCCAGCATTTT. Encoded protein: CASSYRGGRQPQHF.

V is TRBV7-8 and J is TRBJ1-5; no clear D gene. V lost 1 base and J lost 3, with 4 bases in between. Germline CDR1 is SGHVS and CDR2 is FQNEAQ. The CDR3 covers 13 residues. The CDR3 sequence is CASSLEANQPQHF. In DNA, the CDR3 is TGTGCCAGCAGCTTAGAAGCCAATCAGCCCCAGCATTTT.

V usage is TRBV7-2 and J usage is TRBJ2-7, with a tentative D call TRBD2 (6 bases). Trimming stripped 5 bases from V and 6 bases from J, with 20 bases between. This CDR3 has 15 amino acids. Germline V gene sequence: CDR1 SGHTA, CDR2 FQGNSA. The CDR3 DNA sequence: TGTGCCAGCAGCCTCCTTGGGGAGGTAGTTTCCGAGCAGTACTTC. It translates to CASSLLGEVVSEQYF.

This chain uses TRBV6-5 with TRBJ2-5, with D perhaps matching TRBD1 or TRBD2 (6 bases each). The CDR3 spans 14 residues. Germline lookup yields CDR1 MNHEY and CDR2 SVGAGI. V shed 4 bases and J shed 4 bases, with 13 bases lying between them. CDR3 sequence reads: CASSFSQGGETQYF. In nucleotides, the CDR3 is TGTGCCAGCAGTTTTTCACAGGGAGGAGAGACCCAGTACTTC.